The next 10 T cell receptor beta chains were all read from a single sample in a study of blood T cells in healthy people across ages. Primers used in a second PCR of about 7 to 12 cycles were a sample-barcoded 5' primer and a J-beta primer mix. TCRdb passed the 5' RACE reads through MiXCR, listing each CDR3 protein once. There are roughly 1,800,000 distinct CDR3 sequences in the sample; roughly 52% occur only once, and 2.1% lies in the top ten. The sample taken for sequencing was blood. Every receptor here comes from a woman aged 40 to 49 in good health.

This chain connects TRBV20-1 to TRBJ1-2; possible D gene TRBD1, 6 bases. The CDR3 spans 14 residues. The germline V and J ends were trimmed by 6 bases and 7 bases, with 21 bases remaining between them. Germline V gene lookup returns CDR1 DFQATT and CDR2 SNEGSKA (reference sequence). CDR3 sequence (DNA): TGCAGTGCCCCCCCCGGAACAGGGTCGGGTGGCTACACCTTC. Its translation is CSAPPGTGSGGYTF.

This clonotype was counted ten times or more. In DNA, the CDR3 is TGCAGCGTATACTTGACAGCCCCATCCTACGAGCAGTACTTC. The encoded protein is CSVYLTAPSYEQYF. This sequence joins TRBV29-1 and TRBJ2-7, with D tentatively TRBD1 (5 bases). CDR1 and CDR2 from the germline V gene are SQVTM and ANQGSEA. Trimming removed 6 bases from V and 1 base from J, with 16 bases in between. The CDR3 runs 14 residues.

This clonotype was seen more than once but under ten times. CDR3 nucleotide sequence: TGCAGCGTCTTAGCGGATACATTGGTCAACATTCAGTACTTC. This encodes CSVLADTLVNIQYF. This chain connects TRBV29-1 to TRBJ2-4, with D tentatively TRBD2 (6 bases). V shed 6 bases and J shed 7 bases, with 19 bases lying between them. Looked up from germline, CDR1 is SQVTM and CDR2 is ANQGSEA. CDR3 length: 14 residues. The full variable domain, with the rest looked up from reference TRBV29-1 and TRBJ2-4, is SAVISQKPSRDICQRGTSLTIQCQVDSQVTMMFWYRQQPGQSLTLIATANQGSEATYESGFVIDKFPISRPNLTFSTLTVSNMSPEDSSIYLCSVLADTLVNIQYFGAGTRLSVL.

A few counts support this clonotype. This chain uses TRBV6-6 with TRBJ2-1; TRBD1 aligns across 7 bases. V lost 5 bases and J lost 2; bases outside the gene matches: 6. The CDR3 extends over 15 amino acids. Germline CDR1 is MNHNY and CDR2 is SVGAGI (reference sequence). CDR3 bases: TGTGCCAGCAGTACGACCGGGACAGCCTACAATGAGCAGTTCTTC. Protein sequence: CASSTTGTAYNEQFF.

This clonotype was counted between two and nine times. The chain recombines TRBV4-1 with TRBJ1-5; no definite D call. Germline lookup yields CDR1 MGHRA and CDR2 YSYEKL. The CDR3 runs 14 residues. V lost 2 bases, J lost 4 bases, and 9 bases lay in between. CDR3 DNA: TGCGCCAGCAGCCAATGGGAGGTGAATCAGCCCCAGCATTTT. This encodes CASSQWEVNQPQHF.

The chain combines TRBV28 with TRBJ2-3; no firm D call. In germline, CDR1 is MDHEN, CDR2 SYDVKM. Trimming took off 4 bases at V and 0 bases at J, with 14 bases between the two ends. This CDR3 spans 16 amino acids. DNA of the CDR3: TGTGCCAGCAGTTGGGTGGGCCACACTAGCACAGATACGCAGTATTTT. Its translation is CASSWVGHTSTDTQYF.

In its sample, this clonotype was seen a few times. The chain couples TRBV4-3 to TRBJ2-7; TRBD2 might be the D (6 bases). The CDR3 spans 14 residues. V was trimmed by 1 base and J by 4 bases, leaving 11 bases between them. Germline assignment: CDR1 LGHNA and CDR2 YSLEER. The CDR3 loop reads CASSQVAGRYEQYF. The CDR3 DNA is TGCGCCAGCAGCCAAGTGGCAGGGAGGTACGAGCAGTACTTC.

Only a few counts were recorded for this clonotype. The rearrangement links TRBV12-3 or TRBV12-4 to TRBJ2-3, with TRBD1 matching over 8 bases. Trimming cost V 5 bases and J 0 bases; bases outside gene matches: 7. The CDR3 is 16 amino acids. This CDR3 reads CASSTGTGRSTDTQYF. DNA of the CDR3: TGTGCCAGCAGTACCGGGACAGGTCGTAGCACAGATACGCAGTATTTT.

The sample holds a few counts of this clonotype. The genes are TRBV28 and TRBJ2-4; D is possibly TRBD1 (6 bases). This CDR3 comprises 15 residues. V was clipped by 5 bases and J by 3 bases, with 14 bases between them. Germline CDR1 MDHEN, CDR2 SYDVKM. The CDR3 DNA is TGTGCCAGCAGTGAAGGGGGTACAGGCAAAAACATTCAGTACTTC. Encoded protein: CASSEGGTGKNIQYF.

The gene calls are TRBV4-3 and TRBJ1-4; D may be TRBD1 (6 bases). The CDR3 spans 17 residues. CDR1 and CDR2 (germline): LGHNA, YSLEER. The ends were cut back, 0 bases at V and 2 bases at J, with 13 bases in the middle. The CDR3 region is CASSQDPRGGTNEKLFF. The DNA for the CDR3 is TGCGCCAGCAGCCAAGACCCACGGGGGGGCACTAATGAAAAACTGTTTTTT.